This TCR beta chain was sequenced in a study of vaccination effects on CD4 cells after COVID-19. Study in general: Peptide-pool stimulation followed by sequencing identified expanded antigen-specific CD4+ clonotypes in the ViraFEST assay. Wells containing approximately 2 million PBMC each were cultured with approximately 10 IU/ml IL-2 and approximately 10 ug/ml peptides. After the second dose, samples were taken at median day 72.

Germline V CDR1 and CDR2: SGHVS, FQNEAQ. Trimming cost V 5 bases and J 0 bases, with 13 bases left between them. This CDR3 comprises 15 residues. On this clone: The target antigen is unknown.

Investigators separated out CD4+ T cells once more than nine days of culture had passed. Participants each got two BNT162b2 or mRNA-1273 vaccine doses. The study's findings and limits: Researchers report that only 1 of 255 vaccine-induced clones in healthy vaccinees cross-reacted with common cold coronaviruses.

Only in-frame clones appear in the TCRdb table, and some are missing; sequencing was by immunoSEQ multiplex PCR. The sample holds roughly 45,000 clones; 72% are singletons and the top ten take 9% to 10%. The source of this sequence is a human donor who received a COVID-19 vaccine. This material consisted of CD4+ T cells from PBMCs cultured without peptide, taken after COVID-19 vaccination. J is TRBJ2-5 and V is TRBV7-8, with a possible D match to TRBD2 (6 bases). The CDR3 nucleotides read TGTGCCAGCAGCCTAGGCCGGGACTACCAAGAGACCCAGTACTTC. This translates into CASSLGRDYQETQYF.